The 13 T cell receptor beta chains in this list originate from one sample, sequenced in a study of regulatory T cells in long-lasting Graves disease. Time point specified: persistent/refractory GD, antithyroid drugs over 5 years with positive TRAb. TCR sequences were obtained from RNA taken from PBMCs. In building TCR beta libraries, iRepertoire HTBI primers were used together with Arm-PCR of CDR3 regions. TCRdb reanalysed the multiplex PCR reads using MiXCR and keeps one entry per CDR3 protein. The sample lists roughly 400,000 distinct CDR3 sequences, around 20% occurring once. This sample comprised peripheral blood mononuclear cells (PBMCs), obtained when the disease was refractory, from a patient treated with antithyroid drugs. The receptors originated from a female donor with Graves disease.

This clonotype was picked up a small number of times. This rearrangement joins TRBV5-1 to TRBJ1-3; unclear D gene. Germline assignment: CDR1 SGHRS and CDR2 YFSETQ. The CDR3 extends over 16 amino acids. Deletions cut 7 bases from V and 0 bases from J, with 17 bases between. The CDR3 loop is CASSFGNPSSGNTIYF. CDR3 DNA: TGCGCCAGCTCCTTTGGGAACCCCAGCTCTGGAAACACCATATATTTT.

As to this clonotype: A read error may be the cause here, since a much bigger clone is one base away. The V gene is TRBV2, the J gene TRBJ1-1, with TRBD1 as a possible D gene (5 bases). This CDR3 is 10 amino acids long. Per germline, CDR1 SNHLY and CDR2 FYNNEI. V lost 8 bases, J lost 11 bases, and 12 bases lay in between. The CDR3 DNA reads TGTGCCAGCGGCCGCGAGGGGGCTTTCTTT. It codes for CASGREGAFF.

This clonotype was observed a handful of times. The gene calls are TRBV30 and TRBJ2-7; 9 bases align to TRBD1. The germline CDR1 and CDR2 sequences are GTSNPN and SVGIG (reference sequence). The CDR3 loop spans 14 amino acids. The V gene end was trimmed by 2 bases and the J gene end by 4 bases; junction bases not matched to a gene: 6. The CDR3 sequence is CAWSSGTGLYEQYF. In nucleotides, the CDR3 is TGTGCCTGGAGTTCCGGGACAGGGCTATACGAGCAGTACTTC.

The chain combines TRBV19 with TRBJ2-7; 8 positions agree with TRBD2. Germline V lookup: CDR1 LNHDA, CDR2 SQIVND (reference sequence). The CDR3 length is 16 residues. V dropped 5 bases and J dropped 2; count of bases not matched to a gene: 11. The CDR3: CASSLGGREGTYEQYF. In nucleotides, the CDR3 is TGTGCCAGTAGTCTCGGAGGCCGGGAGGGGACCTACGAGCAGTACTTC.

This clonotype has just a few counts. The chain employs TRBV10-3 and TRBJ1-5; the D is unclear. This CDR3 region has 17 residues. Germline assignment: CDR1 ENHRY and CDR2 SYGVKD. Trimming removed 0 bases from V and 4 bases from J, with 16 bases in between. The CDR3 DNA reads TGTGCCATCAGTGAGTCGAAACTGGGAATAAAGAATCAGCCCCAGCATTTT. Translation gives CAISESKLGIKNQPQHF.

This clonotype has just a few counts. The chain has TRBV7-9 and TRBJ1-5; D is possibly TRBD1 (5 bases). Germline CDR1 SEHNR, CDR2 FQNEAQ (reference sequence). The CDR3 length is 20 residues. V was pared by 9 bases and J by 0 bases, with 30 bases between. CDR3 DNA: TGTGCCAGGGAAAAGGGATCACGCGACAGTTTCGATGATAGCAATCAGCCCCAGCATTTT. It yields the protein CAREKGSRDSFDDSNQPQHF.

This clonotype has ten or more counts. The chain carries TRBV6-1 and TRBJ2-7; TRBD2 matches 7 bases. The CDR3 contains 13 residues. J lost 3 bases, V lost 10 bases, and 9 bases had no gene match. Looked up from germline, CDR1 is MNHNS and CDR2 is SASEGT. CDR3 sequence reads: CATGGTVIYEQYF. Here the CDR3 DNA reads TGTGCCACGGGGGGAACAGTCATCTACGAGCAGTACTTC.

The gene calls are TRBV7-9 and TRBJ2-7, with no clear D. The CDR3 extends over 15 amino acids. Germline CDR1 SEHNR, CDR2 FQNEAQ (reference sequence). The V end lost 5 bases, the J end lost 2 bases, and 16 bases lay between the germline ends. The CDR3 sequence: CASSPLVNEAYEQYF. The CDR3 DNA reads TGTGCCAGCAGCCCCCTAGTGAATGAGGCCTACGAGCAGTACTTC.

This clonotype was found a few times. This sequence joins TRBV20-1 and TRBJ2-5; 9 bases are a match to TRBD1. V shed 7 bases and J 6 bases; nucleotides not matched to a gene: 6. The CDR3 is made up of 12 amino acids. The germline gives CDR1 DFQATT, CDR2 SNEGSKA (reference sequence). The CDR3 sequence: CSVPGQGQTQYF. The CDR3 region has the DNA TGCAGTGTGCCGGGACAGGGTCAGACCCAGTACTTC.

This clonotype was recorded many times. The rearrangement joins TRBV28 to TRBJ1-2, with D hard to call. This CDR3 comprises 15 residues. The V and J ends lost 2 bases and 5 bases respectively, with 15 bases between them. Germline V lookup: CDR1 MDHEN, CDR2 SYDVKM. CDR3 sequence reads: CASSLQPGASYGYTF. CDR3 nucleotides: TGTGCCAGCAGTTTACAACCGGGCGCATCGTATGGCTACACCTTC.

As concerns this clonotype: The germline gene is not matched at one end of the junction; a read error may be the cause. The chain links TRBV10-3 to TRBJ2-7; D may correspond to TRBD1 or TRBD2 (6 bases each). The CDR3 runs 14 residues. Germline CDR1 and CDR2: ENHRY and SYGVKD. CDR3 sequence reads: CTISGGTSTYEQYF. CDR3 in DNA: TGTACCATCAGTGGCGGGACATCGACCTACGAGCAGTACTTC.

The chain has TRBV20-1 and TRBJ1-5; TRBD1 matches 8 bases. Germline lookup yields CDR1 DFQATT and CDR2 SNEGSKA (reference sequence). V shed 5 bases and J 5 bases; nucleotides not matched to a gene: 11. The CDR3 length is 15 residues. The CDR3 DNA reads as TGCAGTGCTTTTAGGCGGGCAGGGGGCGATCAGCCCCAGCATTTT. Its protein is CSAFRRAGGDQPQHF.

A few counts support this clonotype. The V call is TRBV19, the J call TRBJ1-1; possible D gene TRBD1, 5 bases. The CDR3 spans 15 residues. Germline CDR1 reads LNHDA; CDR2 reads SQIVND (reference sequence). The ends were cut back, 7 bases at V and 1 base at J, with 16 bases in the middle. The CDR3 nucleotides read TGTGCCAGTATCCAAGTCAGGGCCGGGAACACTGAAGCTTTCTTT. Its protein is CASIQVRAGNTEAFF.